This T cell receptor beta chain originates from a study of T cells after yellow fever vaccination. In making TCR cDNA, 5'RACE template switching added a universal primer site and UMIs to it. TCRdb re-called the 5' RACE reads through MiXCR, storing one row per CDR3 protein. The sample lists hundreds of thousands of distinct CDR3 sequences, roughly a sixth occurring once. The ends lost 1 base at V and 1 base at J; junction bases unmatched: 8. The CDR3 is 17 amino acids. Germline V CDR1 and CDR2: SGHVS, FNYEAQ. The material was PBMCs, obtained before the yellow fever booster vaccination. This sequence joins TRBV7-6 and TRBJ2-5, with 8 positions matching TRBD2. The TCR was taken from a man aged 18 to 35 who received the YFV17D yellow fever vaccine. The CDR3 is CASSLGPRGGPQETQYF. CDR3 nucleotides: TGTGCCAGCAGCTTAGGCCCCCGGGGGGGCCCCCAAGAGACCCAGTACTTC.